These 14 T cell receptor beta chains share one sample of origin, sequenced in a study of T cell responses to AZD1222 COVID-19 vaccine. Only in-frame clones appear in the TCRdb table, and some are missing; sequencing was by immunoSEQ multiplex PCR. This table holds tens of thousands of clones, about 90% found once. This specimen consisted of peripheral blood, obtained on day 0 of AZD1222 vaccination. These receptors came from an adult in good health.

The chain couples TRBV6-1 to TRBJ1-2; unclear D gene. Per germline, CDR1 MNHNS and CDR2 SASEGT. Between the trimmed V and J ends, which lost 2 bases and 3 bases, there was a span of 7 bases. The CDR3 totals 13 residues. As DNA, the CDR3 is TGTGCCAGCAGTGAATACACGGACTATGGCTACACCTTC. This gives the protein CASSEYTDYGYTF.

This chain links TRBV11-2 with TRBJ1-4, with D unresolved. Trimming left V 0 bases short and J 8 bases short, with 7 bases between. This CDR3 is 13 amino acids long. Germline V lookup: CDR1 SGHAT, CDR2 FQNNGV. As DNA, the CDR3 is TGTGCCAGCAGCTTAGATTTAACCGAAAAACTGTTTTTT. The encoded protein is CASSLDLTEKLFF.

The chain joins TRBV7-3 to TRBJ2-1, with 9 positions matching TRBD1. From germline, CDR1 is SGHTA and CDR2 FQGTGA. Trimming at V came to 4 bases and at J to 4 bases, leaving 5 bases not matched to a gene. The CDR3 runs to 15 residues. The CDR3 loop is CASSSGTGIYNEQFF. DNA of the CDR3: TGTGCCAGCAGCTCCGGGACAGGGATTTACAATGAGCAGTTCTTC.

This chain connects TRBV25-1 to TRBJ1-1, with D hard to call. This CDR3 region has 14 residues. Trimming cost V 3 bases and J 2 bases, with 10 bases left between them. Germline V CDR1 and CDR2: MGHDK, SYGVNS. CDR3 residues: CASSEGMENTEAFF. The CDR3 DNA is TGTGCCAGCAGTGAGGGGATGGAAAACACTGAAGCTTTCTTT.

The chain combines TRBV3-1 (or the pseudogene TRBV3-2) with TRBJ2-4, with a possible D match to TRBD2 (5 bases). Germline V gene data show CDR1 as LGHDT and CDR2 as YNNKEL (reference sequence). V was pared by 4 bases and J by 6 bases, with 19 bases between. The CDR3 extends over 16 amino acids. The CDR3 spells CASSPLQKDSGNIQYF. DNA for the CDR3: TGTGCCAGCAGCCCACTTCAAAAGGACTCTGGAAACATTCAGTACTTC.

V and J are TRBV15 and TRBJ2-1; the D gene could be TRBD1 or TRBD2 (5 bases each). Trimming left V 0 bases short and J 8 bases short, with 11 bases between. CDR1 and CDR2 (germline): LNHNV, YYDKDF (reference sequence). The length of the CDR3 is 14 residues. CDR3 protein: CATSREEGLDEQFF. In nucleotides, the CDR3 is TGTGCCACCAGCAGAGAAGAGGGGTTAGATGAGCAGTTCTTC.

The V and J genes are TRBV19 and TRBJ1-1; D gene uncertain. The germline V gene encodes CDR1 LNHDA and CDR2 SQIVND (reference sequence). The V gene lost 3 bases and the J gene lost 0 bases, with 8 bases spanning the gap. The length of the CDR3 is 14 residues. For the CDR3, the DNA is TGTGCCAGTAGTATCGGAGGCATGAACACTGAAGCTTTCTTT. This codes for CASSIGGMNTEAFF.

This sequence joins TRBV4-3 and TRBJ1-3, with 7 bases aligning to TRBD1. The trim removed 0 bases at V and 3 bases at J, leaving 5 bases unmatched. The CDR3 has 16 residues. Germline assignment: CDR1 LGHNA and CDR2 YSLEER. CDR3 residues: CASSQEAGTVGNTIYF. In DNA form, the CDR3 reads TGCGCCAGCAGCCAAGAAGCAGGGACAGTTGGAAACACCATATATTTT.

The chain has TRBV6-4 and TRBJ2-1, with TRBD2 matching 9 bases. Trimming cost V 4 bases and J 1 base; bases outside gene matches: 2. CDR1 and CDR2 (germline): MRHNA, SNTAGT. The CDR3 is 15 residues long. CDR3 sequence reads: CASSVSGGSYNEQFF. The CDR3 nucleotides are TGTGCCAGCAGTGTCAGCGGGGGGTCCTACAATGAGCAGTTCTTC.

This chain links TRBV15 with TRBJ2-1, with 7 bases lining up with TRBD2. The CDR3 is 16 amino acids. Germline V CDR1 and CDR2: LNHNV, YYDKDF (reference sequence). After removal of 0 bases from V and 3 bases from J, the junction contained 5 bases not matched to a gene. The CDR3, as DNA: TGTGCCACCAGCAGAGAAGCCGGACTAGTCTACAATGAGCAGTTCTTC. Its translation is CATSREAGLVYNEQFF. The full variable domain, with the rest looked up from reference TRBV15 and TRBJ2-1, is DAMVIQNPRYQVTQFGKPVTLSCSQTLNHNVMYWYQQKSSQAPKLLFHYYDKDFNNEADTPDNFQSRRPNTSFCFLDIRSPGLGDTAMYLCATSREAGLVYNEQFFGPGTRLTVL.

For the CDR3, the DNA is TGTGCCAGCAGCTTAGGTAGCGGGGGGGCGAATGAGCAGTTCTTC. Its protein product is CASSLGSGGANEQFF. The chain employs TRBV7-2 and TRBJ2-1; 11 positions agree with TRBD2. Germline V CDR1 and CDR2: SGHTA, FQGNSA. CDR3 length equals 15 residues. The V segment lost 1 base and the J segment 7 bases; nucleotides outside the gene matches: 3.

V gene TRBV3-1 (or the pseudogene TRBV3-2) combines with J gene TRBJ2-3; 8 bases agree with TRBD1. V shed 4 bases and J 6 bases; nucleotides not matched to a gene: 3. CDR3 length: 13 amino acids. Germline V lookup: CDR1 LGHDT, CDR2 YNNKEL (reference sequence). The CDR3 region is CASSLDRGDTQYF. CDR3 DNA: TGTGCCAGCAGCCTCGACAGGGGCGATACGCAGTATTTT.

The table lists this clone with a count of one. The chain uses TRBV28 and TRBJ1-2; possible D gene TRBD1, 6 bases. Germline CDR1 is MDHEN and CDR2 is SYDVKM. V was shortened by 3 bases and J by 7 bases, with 12 bases between the two germline ends. This CDR3 comprises 13 residues. CDR3 sequence: CASSLGRGAGYTF. In DNA, the CDR3 is TGTGCCAGCAGTTTGGGTAGGGGGGCTGGCTACACCTTC.

This chain links TRBV5-1 with TRBJ1-1, with TRBD1 identical over 12 bases. The J segment lost 6 bases and the V segment lost 4 bases, leaving 10 bases of the junction unmatched. Germline assignment: CDR1 SGHRS and CDR2 YFSETQ. CDR3 length: 16 residues. The CDR3 coding sequence is TGCGCCAGCAGCCCGGGACAGGGGGCGATCGCCGCTGAAGCTTTCTTT. It specifies CASSPGQGAIAAEAFF.